The clone carrying this TCR beta chain has a handful of counts. TCRdb redid the clone calls on the PCR reads using MiXCR. The sample lists under 95,000 clones; 7.5% to 9% were seen once. Ahead of thyroid surgery, no patient had received treatment of any kind. The sample comes from a study of metastatic and nonmetastatic thyroid tumors. Germline V gene data show CDR1 as ENHRY and CDR2 as SYGVKD. V shed 0 bases and J shed 0 bases, with 14 bases lying between them. The CDR3 spans 17 residues. The TCR comes from a female donor with papillary thyroid cancer or a benign thyroid nodule (not recorded which). Some clones in this sample may be carry-over from other donors' samples. Sequenced material: blood. The chain has TRBV10-3 and TRBJ1-1; D gene ambiguous. The CDR3 nucleotides read TGTGCCATCAGTGAGTCACGCGGTAAGGCCATGAACACTGAAGCTTTCTTT. The encoded protein is CAISESRGKAMNTEAFF.